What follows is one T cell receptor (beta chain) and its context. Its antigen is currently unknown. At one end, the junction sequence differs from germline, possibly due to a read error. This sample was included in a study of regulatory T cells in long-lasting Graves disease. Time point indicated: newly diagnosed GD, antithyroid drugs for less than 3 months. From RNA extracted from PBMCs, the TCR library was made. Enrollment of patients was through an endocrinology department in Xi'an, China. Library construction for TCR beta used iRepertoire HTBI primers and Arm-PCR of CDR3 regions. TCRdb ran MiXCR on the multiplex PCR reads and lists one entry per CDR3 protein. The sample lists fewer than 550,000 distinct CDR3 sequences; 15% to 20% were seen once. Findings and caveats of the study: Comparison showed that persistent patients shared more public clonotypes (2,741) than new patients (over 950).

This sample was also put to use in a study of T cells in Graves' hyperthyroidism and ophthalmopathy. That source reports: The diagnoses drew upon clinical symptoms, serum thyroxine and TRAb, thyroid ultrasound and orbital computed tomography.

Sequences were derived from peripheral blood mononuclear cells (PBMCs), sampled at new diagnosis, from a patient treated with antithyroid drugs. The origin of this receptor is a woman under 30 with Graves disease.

DNA for the CDR3: TGTGCCACCAGTGATCAAGCAGGAGGACGAGCCTACGATGAGCAGTTCTTC. Amino acids: CATSDQAGGRAYDEQFF. The chain carries TRBV24-1 and TRBJ2-3, with D perhaps matching TRBD2 (5 bases). The end of the DNA is better explained by TRBJ2-1, so the J call may be wrong. This CDR3 region has 17 residues. Germline V gives CDR1 KGHDR, CDR2 SFDVKD.